Shown below are 11 T cell receptor beta chains from a single sample sequenced in a study of identical twins (dated by TCRdb to 2016 to 2017). The receptor library was made with 5' RACE. Sequenced on an Illumina HiSeq 2000. TCRdb ran its own pipeline on the public reads, namely fastp trimming at Q25 and MiXCR clone calling, and kept in-frame beta chains. Here each entry gathers all rows of one CDR3 protein and keeps the most common genes and DNA. The sample yields 250,000 to 350,000 distinct CDR3 sequences; less than 9% were counted once. More than 2% of the sample rests with the top ten. This sample also appeared in a second study, on yellow fever vaccine responses in identical twins.

The sequencing input was memory (CD45RO+) T cells sorted from blood. The sample's cell subset or site label, decoded: CD45RO+ enriched T cells. The receptors were gathered from a woman aged 18-35 years in good health.

This clonotype appeared a few times. The chain joins TRBV7-9 to TRBJ2-5; the match to TRBD1 covers 8 bases. This CDR3 is built from 15 residues. V dropped 11 bases and J dropped 4; count of bases not matched to a gene: 15. The germline V gene has CDR1 SEHNR and CDR2 FQNEAQ (reference sequence). CDR3 in amino acids: CARASAGGRGETQYF. The CDR3 region has the DNA TGTGCCCGAGCTTCCGCAGGGGGCAGGGGAGAGACCCAGTACTTC.

This clonotype was recorded many times. This chain links TRBV5-5 with TRBJ2-1; TRBD2 agrees at 11 bases. The CDR3 has 18 amino acids. Germline V gene sequence: CDR1 SGHKS, CDR2 YYEKEE (reference sequence). Unmatched junction bases numbered 9, after V lost 0 bases and J lost 4 bases. CDR3 residues: CASSLAAPGLAAYNEQFF. The CDR3 region has the DNA TGTGCCAGCAGCTTGGCCGCCCCGGGACTAGCGGCATACAATGAGCAGTTCTTC.

The table lists this clonotype with a few counts. CDR3 bases: TGTGCCAGCCGAATCGCGACCGGGGAGCTGTTTTTT. Encoded protein: CASRIATGELFF. The rearrangement uses TRBV28 and TRBJ2-2, with D unresolved. Germline CDR1 MDHEN, CDR2 SYDVKM. The V and J ends lost 8 bases and 5 bases respectively, with 9 bases between them. This CDR3 has 12 amino acids.

This clonotype was seen a handful of times. V and J are TRBV3-1 and TRBJ1-6; D uncertain. V shed 4 bases and J shed 14 bases, with 15 bases lying between them. The CDR3 is 13 amino acids. CDR1 is LGHDT, CDR2 YNNKEL, per germline (reference sequence). This chain's CDR3 is CASSPSLSGTLHF. CDR3 bases: TGTGCCAGCAGCCCCTCACTCTCGGGGACCCTCCACTTT.

This clonotype occurred many times. This rearrangement joins TRBV3-1 to TRBJ2-2; TRBD2 matches 8 bases. This CDR3 contains 16 residues. The germline CDR1 and CDR2 sequences are LGHDT and YNNKEL (reference sequence). V trimming: 1 base; J trimming: 1 base; junction bases outside the gene matches: 2. This CDR3 is CASSQGSGGNTGELFF. DNA of the CDR3: TGTGCCAGCAGCCAAGGGAGCGGGGGGAACACCGGGGAGCTGTTTTTT. The full variable domain, rest sourced from reference TRBV3-1 and TRBJ2-2, is DTAVSQTPKYLVTQMGNDKSIKCEQNLGHDTMYWYKQDSKKFLKIMFSYNNKELIINETVPNRFSPKSPDKAHLNLHINSLELGDSAVYFCASSQGSGGNTGELFFGEGSRLTVL.

The gene calls are TRBV9 and TRBJ2-5; possibly TRBD1 for D (5 bases). CDR3 length: 15 amino acids. Germline V gene lookup returns CDR1 SGDLS and CDR2 YYNGEE. Trimming pared 0 bases from V and 5 bases from J, leaving 14 bases between. This CDR3 is CASSVGLGARETQYF. As DNA, the CDR3 is TGTGCCAGCAGCGTAGGATTAGGGGCCCGGGAGACCCAGTACTTC. Together with reference TRBV9 and TRBJ2-5, the CDR3 gives the full variable domain: DSGVTQTPKHLITATGQRVTLRCSPRSGDLSVYWYQQSLDQGLQFLIQYYNGEERAKGNILERFSAQQFPDLHSELNLSSLELGDSALYFCASSVGLGARETQYFGPGTRLLVL.

This chain uses TRBV20-1 with TRBJ1-5; D may be TRBD1 (6 bases). CDR1 and CDR2 from the germline V gene are DFQATT and SNEGSKA (reference sequence). With 4 bases removed from V and 2 bases from J, the gap between germline ends came to 6 bases. The CDR3 sequence is 12 residues long. The CDR3: CSAKGGNQPQHF. The CDR3 nucleotides are TGCAGTGCTAAGGGGGGCAATCAGCCCCAGCATTTT.

The table lists this clonotype with a few counts. The chain carries TRBV15 and TRBJ2-7; D may be TRBD2 (5 bases). The V end was cut by 0 bases, the J end by 7 bases, with 13 bases between. Looked up from germline, CDR1 is LNHNV and CDR2 is YYDKDF (reference sequence). There are 14 residues in the CDR3. The CDR3 DNA follows: TGTGCCACCAGCAGAGATCGAGGGTTAGGAGAGCAGTACTTC. It codes for CATSRDRGLGEQYF.

This clonotype turned up a few times. The CDR3 loop is CASSPGVGGQDTGELFF. In nucleotides, the CDR3 is TGTGCCAGCTCACCCGGCGTGGGGGGCCAGGACACCGGGGAGCTGTTTTTT. J is TRBJ2-2 and V is TRBV18, with D perhaps assigned TRBD1 or TRBD2 (6 bases each). CDR1 KGHSH and CDR2 LQKENI come from the germline V gene. The CDR3 extends over 17 amino acids. V lost 3 bases to trimming and J lost 3 bases, with 17 bases between them.

The V and J genes are TRBV27 and TRBJ2-1; perhaps TRBD2 as D (5 bases). The CDR3 runs 13 residues. Germline V CDR1 and CDR2: MNHEY, SMNVEV (reference sequence). Trimming removed 5 bases at V and 2 bases at J, with 7 bases between. The CDR3 spells CASSARAYNEQFF. CDR3 in DNA: TGTGCCAGCAGTGCGCGGGCCTACAATGAGCAGTTCTTC.

The J gene is TRBJ2-7, the V gene TRBV28; 7 bases fit TRBD1. J lost 0 bases, V lost 10 bases, and 3 bases had no gene match. This CDR3 contains 12 residues. The germline V gene has CDR1 MDHEN and CDR2 SYDVKM. CDR3 nucleotide sequence: TGTGCCAACCGGGACAGCTCCTACGAGCAGTACTTC. Translation: CANRDSSYEQYF.